This TCR beta chain was recovered during a study of T cell responses to AZD1222 COVID-19 vaccine. Study summary: Second doses were pooled across both intervals (about 4 or about 12 weeks).

The CDR3 contains 14 residues. The V gene's germline CDR1 is SEHNR and CDR2 FQNEAQ (reference sequence). V was pared by 1 base and J by 5 bases, with 3 bases of the junction left unmatched. TCRdb keeps only in-frame clones here, not all; method: immunoSEQ multiplex PCR. The table records more than 100,000 clones, about nine tenths of them present only once. The sample here was peripheral blood, taken on day 0 of AZD1222 vaccination. The sequence derives from an adult in good health. This chain uses TRBV7-9 with TRBJ2-7; 9 nucleotides align to TRBD1. The CDR3 DNA reads TGTGCCAGCAGCTTAGTGGGACAGGGCCACGAGCAGTACTTC. This sequence encodes CASSLVGQGHEQYF. Looking up the rest from reference TRBV7-9 and TRBJ2-7 gives the full variable domain: DTGVSQNPRHKITKRGQNVTFRCDPISEHNRLYWYRQTLGQGPEFLTYFQNEAQLEKSRLLSDRFSAERPKGSFSTLEIQRTEQGDSAMYLCASSLVGQGHEQYFGPGTRLTVT.